The rows below give T cell receptor beta chains drawn from one sample of a study of CD8+ T cells in alopecia areata. Profiled with immunoSEQ multiplex PCR; TCRdb holds only in-frame clones, not every one. The sample consists of hundreds of thousands of clones, around three fifths of them appearing once. The sequences come from CD4+ T cells sorted from blood, collected at week 0. These receptors came from a human donor with alopecia areata. CDR3s include the opening cysteine and the closing phenylalanine or tryptophan. The D gene is left open where the match is weak. Part of the rows lack a size; the others show once, few, many or a class for expanded clones.

>TRBJ2-7|TRBD2|TRBV25-1|-
TGTGCCAGCAGTGACGCTAGCGGGAGGGCCTTCAGGCAGTACTTC
CASSDASGRAFRQYF
>TRBJ2-1|TRBD1|TRBV7-9|-
TGTGCCAGCAGCCCACTATATGGGGCCGGGACAGGGGGCTTCAATGAGCAGTTCTTC
CASSPLYGAGTGGFNEQFF
>TRBJ1-4|-|TRBV30|-
TGTGCCTGGACAAACGGACCGACTAATGAAAAACTGTTTTTT
CAWTNGPTNEKLFF
>TRBJ2-7|-|TRBV29-1|-
TGCAGCGTTAGGGGCGAGTCCGAGCAGTACTTC
CSVRGESEQYF
>TRBJ2-3|-|TRBV30|-
TGTGCCTGGAGTGTACAAGTTATGAGAAGCCCGGGAGATACGCAGTATTTT
CAWSVQVMRSPGDTQYF
>TRBJ2-7|TRBD2|TRBV18|-
TGTGCCAGCTCACCACCCGGGAGGGCCCACGAGCAGTACTTC
CASSPPGRAHEQYF
>TRBJ2-7|TRBD1|TRBV29-1|-
TGCAGCGTTGCCTCCCAGGGGGCGGAAGAGCAGTACTTC
CSVASQGAEEQYF
>TRBJ2-1|-|TRBV9|-
TGTGCCAGCAGAGGTCGTAGGGGGGACTCAGAGGACAATGAGCAGTTCTTC
CASRGRRGDSEDNEQFF
>TRBJ1-4|-|TRBV4-2|-
TGTGCCAGCAGTCGGGTTTCTGGTGAAAAACTGTTTTTT
CASSRVSGEKLFF
>TRBJ1-2|TRBD1|TRBV7-9|once
TGTGCCAGCAGCCCACCGGGACAGGGGAAATATGGCTACACCTTC
CASSPPGQGKYGYTF
>TRBJ2-7|-|TRBV5-6|few
TGTGCCAGCAGTTTGGCGACCGAGCAGTACTTC
CASSLATEQYF
>TRBJ1-3|-|TRBV6-5|-
TGTGCCAGCACCACGCAACATGGAAACACCATATATTTT
CASTTQHGNTIYF
>TRBJ2-3|-|TRBV9|-
TGTGCCAGCAGCTCGGACCCTTCCCGGACAGATACGCAGTATTTT
CASSSDPSRTDTQYF
>TRBJ2-1|TRBD2|TRBV30|-
TGTGCCTGGAGTGTATTGGGACTAGAGAATGAGCAGTTCTTC
CAWSVLGLENEQFF
>TRBJ2-2|-|TRBV7-8|-
TGTGCCAGCAGCTTAGCGGGGTCCGGGGAGCTGTTTTTT
CASSLAGSGELFF
>TRBJ1-1|-|TRBV18|once
TGTGCCAGCTCACCCGGTTCGGCCCCTGAAGCTTTCTTT
CASSPGSAPEAFF
>TRBJ2-7|-|TRBV10-2|-
TGCGCCAGCAGCCCCCTCAGCGAGCAGTACTTC
CASSPLSEQYF
>TRBJ2-3|-|TRBV10-2|few
TGCGCCAGGGATACCGGGATCTTAACCTGGGCCACAGATACGCAGTATTTT
CARDTGILTWATDTQYF
>TRBJ1-1|-|TRBV29-1|-
TGCAGCGGGGGTAATGAAGCTTTCTTT
CSGGNEAFF
>TRBJ2-3|TRBD2|TRBV2|-
TGTGCCAGCAGGGGAGGGGATACGCAGTATTTT
CASRGGDTQYF
>TRBJ2-3|TRBD1|TRBV29-1|-
TGCAGCGCCCCTCCGGTCACAGGGGACATCACAGATACGCAGTATTTT
CSAPPVTGDITDTQYF
>TRBJ1-2|TRBD1|TRBV25-1|once
TGTGCCAGCAGGACAGACCGGGACAGAAACTATGGCTACACCTTC
CASRTDRDRNYGYTF
>TRBJ2-7|-|TRBV2|-
TGTGCCAGCAGTGAAGTCTTTAGACAGGAGCAGTACTTC
CASSEVFRQEQYF
>TRBJ2-5|TRBD1|TRBV25-1|few
TGTGCCAGCAGGGGGGACAGGGGGCCGGGAGAGACCCAGTACTTC
CASRGDRGPGETQYF
>TRBJ1-2|-|TRBV7-9|-
TGTGCCAGCAGCCAGGACGGACGGCTCGGGTATGGCTACACCTTC
CASSQDGRLGYGYTF
>TRBJ1-2|-|TRBV19|-
TGTGCCAGTCTACCTCCGGACAGACCTTACTATGGCTACACCTTC
CASLPPDRPYYGYTF
>TRBJ2-1|-|TRBV6-6|-
TGTGCCAGCAGTTACGGTGAGCAGTTCTTC
CASSYGEQFF
>TRBJ2-5|TRBD2|TRBV29-1|-
TGCAGCGTTCAGCTAGCGGGAGAGACCCAGTACTTC
CSVQLAGETQYF
>TRBJ1-4|-|TRBV5-1|-
TGCGCCAGCAGTCGGGCTGAGAATGAAAAACTGTTTTTT
CASSRAENEKLFF
>TRBJ2-6|-|TRBV7-8|few
TGTGCCAGCAGCTTGGGCGGCTCTGGGGCCAACGTCCTGACTTTC
CASSLGGSGANVLTF
>TRBJ1-1|-|TRBV29-1|few
TGCAGCGTGAGGTGGGGAATCTGGGCTTTCTTT
CSVRWGIWAFF
>TRBJ2-7|TRBD2|TRBV2|-
TGTGCCAGCAGAATTAGCGGGGTGAGCTACGAGCAGTACTTC
CASRISGVSYEQYF
>TRBJ1-1|-|TRBV29-1|few
TGCAGCGCCGGCGGAAGCCTGAACACTGAAGCTTTCTTT
CSAGGSLNTEAFF
>TRBJ1-4|-|TRBV30|-
TGTGCCTGGAGGTCTCAGGCGGGCCCTAAGGAAAAACTGTTTTTT
CAWRSQAGPKEKLFF
>TRBJ2-3|TRBD1|TRBV9|-
TGTGCCAGCAGCTCAGGAGCCGGGACAGGGTTAAATACGCAGTATTTT
CASSSGAGTGLNTQYF
>TRBJ1-6|TRBD1|TRBV7-2|few
TGTGCCAGCAGCTCCTGGGACAGATATTCACCCCTCCACTTT
CASSSWDRYSPLHF
>TRBJ2-1|TRBD2|TRBV7-2|-
TGTGCCAGCATCACCGGGACTAGGGATGTTAATGAGCAGTTCTTC
CASITGTRDVNEQFF
>TRBJ2-1|-|TRBV5-6|-
TGTGCCAGCAGCGCCCCGGCGGGGTATGAGTTCTTC
CASSAPAGYEFF
>TRBJ2-1|TRBD1|TRBV5-4|-
TGTGCCAGCAGCTTCGAGCAGGGGGCGTGGGGCGGGGATGAGCAGTTCTTC
CASSFEQGAWGGDEQFF
>TRBJ1-2|-|TRBV10-2|few
TGCGCCAGCAGCGCGGACAGTCCTCAGGGCTACACCTTC
CASSADSPQGYTF
>TRBJ2-1|TRBD2|TRBV4-1|few
TGCGCCAGCAGCCAACCTCTAGCGGGAAGGCCCAAATTGGAGCAGTTCTTC
CASSQPLAGRPKLEQFF
>TRBJ1-2|TRBD1|TRBV27|-
TGTGCCAGCAGCCGGGACAAGGGGGCCGGTGGCTACACCTTC
CASSRDKGAGGYTF
>TRBJ1-2|-|TRBV5-6|-
TGTGCCAGCAGCCGCGTCGGATACTCGCTCAACTATGGCTACACCTTC
CASSRVGYSLNYGYTF
>TRBJ2-7|TRBD1|TRBV6-5|few
TGTGCCAGCAGTTACTCGAGTCGGTACAGGGGCGGGGAGCAGTACTTC
CASSYSSRYRGGEQYF
>TRBJ2-7|-|TRBV6-5|-
TGTGCCACTAGGAGGGGACTTATTGCCGAGCAGTACTTC
CATRRGLIAEQYF
>TRBJ1-1|-|TRBV19|-
TGTGCCAGTAGCACACTGGGGGGTGGAACTGAAGCTTTCTTT
CASSTLGGGTEAFF
>TRBJ2-5|TRBD2|TRBV15|-
TGTGCCACCAGCAGAGAAACGGTAGCGGGGACACAAGAGACCCAGTACTTC
CATSRETVAGTQETQYF
>TRBJ2-3|-|TRBV9|-
TGTGCCAGCAGCCTCCGCACAGATACGCAGTATTTT
CASSLRTDTQYF
>TRBJ2-7|-|TRBV30|-
TGTGCCTGGAGTCACCACGAGCAGTACTTC
CAWSHHEQYF
>TRBJ1-6|-|TRBV29-1|-
TGCAGCGTTGTAACAGGGTTTAATTCACCCCTCCACTTT
CSVVTGFNSPLHF
>TRBJ1-5|TRBD1|TRBV9|-
TGTGCCAGCAGCGTAGAAGGGGGCAGTCAGCCCCAGCATTTT
CASSVEGGSQPQHF
>TRBJ2-4|-|TRBV30|few
TGTGCCTGGAGTCCGGGACTCGTTCTAGCCAAAAACATTCAGTACTTC
CAWSPGLVLAKNIQYF
>TRBJ2-5|-|TRBV2|-
TGTGCCAGCAGTTTCCTTACCGGGGAGACCCAGTACTTC
CASSFLTGETQYF
>TRBJ1-4|-|TRBV29-1|-
TGCAGCGGTTTCATAGCAACTAATGAAAAACTGTTTTTT
CSGFIATNEKLFF